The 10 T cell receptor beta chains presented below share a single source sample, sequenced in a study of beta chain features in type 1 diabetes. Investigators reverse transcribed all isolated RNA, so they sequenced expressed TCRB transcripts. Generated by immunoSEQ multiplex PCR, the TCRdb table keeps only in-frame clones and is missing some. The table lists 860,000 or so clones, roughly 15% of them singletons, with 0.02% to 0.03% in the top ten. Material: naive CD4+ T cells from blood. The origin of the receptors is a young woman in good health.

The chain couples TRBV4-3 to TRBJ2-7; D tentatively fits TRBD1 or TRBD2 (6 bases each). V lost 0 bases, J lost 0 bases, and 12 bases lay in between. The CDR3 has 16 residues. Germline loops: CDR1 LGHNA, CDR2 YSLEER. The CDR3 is CASSQDRGLSSYEQYF. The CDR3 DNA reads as TGCGCCAGCAGCCAAGATCGGGGGCTCAGCTCCTACGAGCAGTACTTC.

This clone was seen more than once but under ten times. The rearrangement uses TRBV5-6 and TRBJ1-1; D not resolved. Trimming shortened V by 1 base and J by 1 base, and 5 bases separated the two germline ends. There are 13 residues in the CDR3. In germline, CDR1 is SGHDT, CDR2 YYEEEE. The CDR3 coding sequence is TGTGCCAGCAGCTTGCGCCCGAACACTGAAGCTTTCTTT. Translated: CASSLRPNTEAFF.

The CDR3: CASSLPSGLYNEQFF. In DNA, the CDR3 is TGTGCCAGCAGTTTGCCTAGCGGGTTGTACAATGAGCAGTTCTTC. This rearrangement joins TRBV27 to TRBJ2-1, with TRBD2 identical over 8 bases. V lost 3 bases, J lost 4 bases, and 5 bases stayed unmatched. The CDR3 loop spans 15 amino acids. Germline V gene sequence: CDR1 MNHEY, CDR2 SMNVEV (reference sequence).

The CDR3 region is CASRNGRGTYEQYF. The DNA for the CDR3 is TGTGCCAGTAGGAACGGGAGAGGCACCTACGAGCAGTACTTC. The chain couples TRBV19 to TRBJ2-7; D is possibly TRBD2 (6 bases). The CDR3 covers 14 residues. Germline CDR1 and CDR2: LNHDA and SQIVND (reference sequence). Trimming stripped 6 bases from V and 2 bases from J, with 14 bases between.

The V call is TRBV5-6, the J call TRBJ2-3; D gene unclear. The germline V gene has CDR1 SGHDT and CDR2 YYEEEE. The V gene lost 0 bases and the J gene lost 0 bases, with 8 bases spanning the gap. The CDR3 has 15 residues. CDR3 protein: CASSLVWVSTDTQYF. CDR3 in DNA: TGTGCCAGCAGCTTGGTTTGGGTTAGCACAGATACGCAGTATTTT.

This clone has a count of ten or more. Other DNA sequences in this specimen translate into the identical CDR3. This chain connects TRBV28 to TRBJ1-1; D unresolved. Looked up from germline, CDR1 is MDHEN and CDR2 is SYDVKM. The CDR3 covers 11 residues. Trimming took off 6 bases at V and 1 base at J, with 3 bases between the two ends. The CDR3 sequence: CASRGNTEAFF. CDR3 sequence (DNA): TGTGCCAGCAGAGGGAACACTGAAGCTTTCTTT. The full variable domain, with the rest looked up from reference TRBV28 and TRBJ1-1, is DVKVTQSSRYLVKRTGEKVFLECVQDMDHENMFWYRQDPGLGLRLIYFSYDVKMKEKGDIPEGYSVSREKKERFSLILESASTNQTSMYLCASRGNTEAFFGQGTRLTVV.

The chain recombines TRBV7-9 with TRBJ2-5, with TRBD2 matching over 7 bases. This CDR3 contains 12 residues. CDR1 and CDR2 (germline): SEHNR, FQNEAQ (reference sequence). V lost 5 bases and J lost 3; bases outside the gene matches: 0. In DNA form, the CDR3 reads TGTGCCAGCAGCCGGGAGGAAGAGACCCAGTACTTC. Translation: CASSREEETQYF.

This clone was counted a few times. The CDR3 nucleotides are TGCACCAGCAGCCATCGACTAGCGGGAGATCTCGGAGATACGCAGTATTTT. It specifies CTSSHRLAGDLGDTQYF. V usage is TRBV1 and J usage is TRBJ2-3; the DNA was not compared with TRBD2, the D call given in the table. TRBV1 is termed a pseudogene. This CDR3 has 17 residues.

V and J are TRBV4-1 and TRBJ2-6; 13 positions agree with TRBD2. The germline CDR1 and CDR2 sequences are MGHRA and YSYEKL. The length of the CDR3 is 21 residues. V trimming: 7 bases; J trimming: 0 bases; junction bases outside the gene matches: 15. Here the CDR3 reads CASKELGTSGTKSSGANVLTF. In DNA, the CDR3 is TGCGCCAGCAAGGAGCTTGGGACTAGCGGGACGAAAAGCTCTGGGGCCAACGTCCTGACTTTC.

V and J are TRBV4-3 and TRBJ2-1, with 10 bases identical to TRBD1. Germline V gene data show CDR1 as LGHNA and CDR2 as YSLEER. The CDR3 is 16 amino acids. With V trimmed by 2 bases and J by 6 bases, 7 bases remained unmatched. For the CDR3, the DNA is TGCGCCAGCAGCCAAAAACGTGGGACAGGGGTCAATGAGCAGTTCTTC. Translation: CASSQKRGTGVNEQFF.